This TCR beta chain was retrieved from a study of cytotoxic CD8 clonotypes in ibrutinib-treated CLL. Study information: Response specimens were obtained following a median treatment duration of approximately 13 months, with a range of 6 to 36.

CDR1 is SGHNT and CDR2 is YYREEE in the germline V gene (reference sequence). The V end was cut by 4 bases, the J end by 2 bases, with 15 bases between. CDR3 size: 16 residues. Method: immunoSEQ multiplex PCR; TCRdb's copy keeps in-frame clones and lacks some. The top ten clones hold around an eighth of a sample with approximately 210,000 clones, approximately 68% of them seen once. The specimen comprised PBMCs, sampled after 24 months of ibrutinib treatment. V usage is TRBV5-4 and J usage is TRBJ2-2, with a tentative D call TRBD2 (5 bases). This TCR derives from a human donor with chronic lymphocytic leukemia. CDR3 nucleotides: TGTGCCAGCAGCGGCTCCGGGAATCTAAACACCGGGGAGCTGTTTTTT. Protein sequence: CASSGSGNLNTGELFF.